The subject of this entry is one T cell receptor beta chain. No antigen is known for it. The data stem from a study of glioma-infiltrating T cells after dendritic cell vaccination. Study-level points and caveats: Patients with more pretreatment TILs had longer time to progression and survival.

The CDR3 is made up of 15 amino acids. CDR1 is PRHDT and CDR2 is FYEKMQ in the germline V gene (reference sequence). Time point reported: after dendritic cell vaccination, including at tumor progression/relapse. Patients had residual fresh-frozen tumor tissue and more than two years of survival data. Amplification used 60 V beta primers and 13 J beta primers. Generated by immunoSEQ multiplex PCR, the TCRdb table keeps only in-frame clones and is missing some. The repertoire includes about 76,000 clones, more than 75% of them detected once, and approximately 2.4% sits in the top ten. The receptor was derived from a human donor with glioblastoma. Material: blood, obtained after dendritic cell vaccination. V usage is TRBV13 and J usage is TRBJ2-5; the match to TRBD1 covers 7 bases. The assigned J gene may be wrong: the sequence end matches TRBJ2-7 better. The CDR3 region has the DNA TGTGCCAGCAGCTCGGGACAGAGGGTTCTCTACGAGCAGTACTTC. This gives the protein CASSSGQRVLYEQYF.